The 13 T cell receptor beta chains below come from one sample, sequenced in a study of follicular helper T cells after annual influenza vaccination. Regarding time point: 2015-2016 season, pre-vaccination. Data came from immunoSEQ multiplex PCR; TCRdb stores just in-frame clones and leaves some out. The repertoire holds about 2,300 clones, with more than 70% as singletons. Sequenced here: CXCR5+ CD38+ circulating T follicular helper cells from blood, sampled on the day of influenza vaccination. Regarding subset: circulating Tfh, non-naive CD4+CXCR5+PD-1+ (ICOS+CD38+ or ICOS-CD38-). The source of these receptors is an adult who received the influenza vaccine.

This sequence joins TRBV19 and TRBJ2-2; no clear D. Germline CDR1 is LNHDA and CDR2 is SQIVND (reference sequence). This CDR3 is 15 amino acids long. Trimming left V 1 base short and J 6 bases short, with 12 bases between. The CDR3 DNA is TGTGCCAGTAGTATAGGGGGAAGGTCGGCCGGGGAGCTGTTTTTT. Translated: CASSIGGRSAGELFF.

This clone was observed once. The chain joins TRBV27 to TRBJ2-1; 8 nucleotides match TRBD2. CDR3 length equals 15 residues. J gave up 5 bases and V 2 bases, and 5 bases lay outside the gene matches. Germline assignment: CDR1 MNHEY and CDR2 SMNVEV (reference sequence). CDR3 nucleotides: TGTGCCAGCAGTTTACTAGCGGGCGCCCACAATGAGCAGTTCTTC. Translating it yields CASSLLAGAHNEQFF.

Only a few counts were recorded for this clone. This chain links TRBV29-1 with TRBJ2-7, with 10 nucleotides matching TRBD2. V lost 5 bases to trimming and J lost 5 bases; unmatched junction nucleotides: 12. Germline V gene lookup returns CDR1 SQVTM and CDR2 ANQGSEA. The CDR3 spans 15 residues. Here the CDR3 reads CSVRPSSGRTNEQYF. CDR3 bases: TGCAGCGTTCGACCCTCTAGCGGGAGAACGAACGAGCAGTACTTC.

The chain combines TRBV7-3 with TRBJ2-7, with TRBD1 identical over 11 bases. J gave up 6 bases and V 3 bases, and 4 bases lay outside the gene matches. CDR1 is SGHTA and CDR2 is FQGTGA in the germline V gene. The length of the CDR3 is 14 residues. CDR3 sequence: CASSFTGQGGEQYF. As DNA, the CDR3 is TGTGCCAGCAGCTTCACGGGACAGGGGGGCGAGCAGTACTTC.

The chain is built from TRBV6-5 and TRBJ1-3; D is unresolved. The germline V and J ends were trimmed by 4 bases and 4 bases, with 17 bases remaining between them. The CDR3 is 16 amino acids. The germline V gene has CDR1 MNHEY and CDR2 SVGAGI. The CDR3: CASSWETASGGNTIYF. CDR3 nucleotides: TGTGCCAGCAGTTGGGAAACTGCCTCTGGGGGAAACACCATATATTTT.

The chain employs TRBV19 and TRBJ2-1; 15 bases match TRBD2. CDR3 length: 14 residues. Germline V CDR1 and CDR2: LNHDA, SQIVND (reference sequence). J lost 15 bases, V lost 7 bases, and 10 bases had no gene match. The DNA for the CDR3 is TGTGCCAGTACTAGGACTAGCGGGAGGGCCGTTCCGTTCTTC. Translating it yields CASTRTSGRAVPFF.

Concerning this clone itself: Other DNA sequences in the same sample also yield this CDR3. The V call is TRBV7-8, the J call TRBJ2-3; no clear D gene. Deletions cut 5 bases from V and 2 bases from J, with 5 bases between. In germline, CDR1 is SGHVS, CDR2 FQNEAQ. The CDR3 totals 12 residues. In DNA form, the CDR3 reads TGTGCCAGCAGCCCCAACACAGATACGCAGTATTTT. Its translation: CASSPNTDTQYF.

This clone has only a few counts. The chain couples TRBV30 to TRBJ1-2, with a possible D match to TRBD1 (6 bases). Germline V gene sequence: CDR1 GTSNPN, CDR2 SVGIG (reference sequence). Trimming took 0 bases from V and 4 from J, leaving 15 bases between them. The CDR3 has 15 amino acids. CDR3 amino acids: CAWSVSGGFGYGYTF. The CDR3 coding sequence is TGTGCCTGGAGTGTTAGCGGGGGCTTCGGCTATGGCTACACCTTC.

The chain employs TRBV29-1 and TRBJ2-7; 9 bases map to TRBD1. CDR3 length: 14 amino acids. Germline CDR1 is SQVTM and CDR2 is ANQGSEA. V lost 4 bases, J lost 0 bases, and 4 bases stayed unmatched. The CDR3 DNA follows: TGCAGCGTTGCCGGGACAGGGAACTCCTACGAGCAGTACTTC. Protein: CSVAGTGNSYEQYF.

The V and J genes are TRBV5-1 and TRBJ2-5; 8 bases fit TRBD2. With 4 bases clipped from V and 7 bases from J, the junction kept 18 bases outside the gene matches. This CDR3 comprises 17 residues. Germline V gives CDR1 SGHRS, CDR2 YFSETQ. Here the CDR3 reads CASSPQGNGRAGGTQYF. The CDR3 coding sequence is TGCGCCAGCAGCCCTCAAGGCAACGGGAGGGCCGGGGGGACCCAGTACTTC.

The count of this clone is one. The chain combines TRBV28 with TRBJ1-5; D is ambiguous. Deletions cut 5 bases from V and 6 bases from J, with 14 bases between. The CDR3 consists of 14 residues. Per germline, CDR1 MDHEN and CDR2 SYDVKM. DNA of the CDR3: TGTGCCAGCAGTCTCCGAGTCGGGCGTCAGCCCCAGCATTTT. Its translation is CASSLRVGRQPQHF.

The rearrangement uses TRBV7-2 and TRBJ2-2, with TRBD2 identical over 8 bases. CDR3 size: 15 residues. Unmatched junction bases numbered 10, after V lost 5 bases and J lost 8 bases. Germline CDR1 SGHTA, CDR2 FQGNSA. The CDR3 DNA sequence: TGTGCCAGCAGCCTCCCTTCTAGCGGGTGGGGGGAGCTGTTTTTT. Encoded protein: CASSLPSSGWGELFF.

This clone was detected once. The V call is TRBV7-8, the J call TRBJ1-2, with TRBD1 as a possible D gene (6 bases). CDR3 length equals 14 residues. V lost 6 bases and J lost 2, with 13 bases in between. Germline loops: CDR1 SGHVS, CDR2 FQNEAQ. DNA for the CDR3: TGTGCCAGCAGTAGTCAAGGACAGAACTATGGCTACACCTTC. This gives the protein CASSSQGQNYGYTF.